This T cell receptor (beta chain) appears in the sequencing data of a study of shared clonotypes between healthy human individuals. This table comes from immunoSEQ multiplex PCR, and its TCRdb copy is limited to in-frame clones, with some not included. The profile shows about 2.2 million clones, 93% of them singletons. Remarks on this clone: Its antigen remains unidentified.

Overall study results and limits: Memory subsets generally showed lower estimated richness than naive subsets.

The naive CD8 fraction comprised CD45RO-negative cells positively selected for CCR7 and excluded terminally differentiated effector memory CD45RA+ cells. Donors, healthy HIV-negative adults, lacked recent acute infections or vaccinations. The study drew all its donors from Caucasian adults living in Nashville, Tennessee. This CDR3 has 16 residues. Germline CDR1 reads SGHAT; CDR2 reads FQNNGV. J was trimmed by 7 bases and V by 1 base; bases with no gene match: 10. The clonotype was recovered from a young man in good health. Some clones in this sample may be carry-over from other donors' samples. The sample comprised naive CD8+ T cells from PBMCs. This chain uses TRBV11-2 with TRBJ2-1; 7 nucleotides line up with TRBD1. The CDR3 spells CASSLGDAQGLNEQFF. Written as DNA, the CDR3 is TGTGCCAGCAGCTTAGGGGACGCACAGGGGTTGAATGAGCAGTTCTTC.